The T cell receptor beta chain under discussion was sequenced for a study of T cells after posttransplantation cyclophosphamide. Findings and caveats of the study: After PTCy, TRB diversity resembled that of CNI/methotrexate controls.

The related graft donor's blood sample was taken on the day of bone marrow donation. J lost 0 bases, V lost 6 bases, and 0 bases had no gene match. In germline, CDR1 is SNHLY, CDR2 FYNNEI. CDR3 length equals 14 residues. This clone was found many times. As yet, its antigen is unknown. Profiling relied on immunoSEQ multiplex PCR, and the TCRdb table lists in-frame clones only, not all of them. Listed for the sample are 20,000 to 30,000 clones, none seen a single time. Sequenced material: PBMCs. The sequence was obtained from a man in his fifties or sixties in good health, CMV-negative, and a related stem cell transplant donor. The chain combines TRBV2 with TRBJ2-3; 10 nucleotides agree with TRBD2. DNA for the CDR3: TGTGCCAGCAGACTAGCGGGAAGCACAGATACGCAGTATTTT. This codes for CASRLAGSTDTQYF.